This TCR delta chain came from a study of gammadelta T cells in human blood. TCRdb re-called clones from the RT-PCR reads using CATT. The sample lists around 1,000 delta-chain clones, 7% to 10% occurring once. The CDR3 sequence is 26 residues long. Germline V gene data show CDR1 as TSWWSYY and CDR2 as QGS. J was trimmed by 0 bases and V by 0 bases; bases with no gene match: 31. This clone is medium-sized. The receptor comes from a human donor. The specimen was non-Vgamma9Vdelta2 gamma-delta T cells from adult blood. The chain combines TRDV1 with TRDJ1, with TRDD3 matching over 10 bases. The CDR3 reads CALGELRLHSALPGGDTPRYTDKLIF. The CDR3 DNA reads as TGTGCTCTTGGGGAACTACGATTGCATTCCGCGCTGCCTGGGGGGGATACGCCCCGATACACCGATAAACTCATCTTT.